This TCR beta chain was recovered during a study of T cell responses to AZD1222 COVID-19 vaccine. As regards this clone: Its target is not known.

There are 15 residues in the CDR3. Trimming took off 2 bases at V and 0 bases at J, with 9 bases between the two ends. Germline CDR1 and CDR2: SGDLS and YYNGEE. Study findings and constraints: Possibly, clonal diversity was underestimated; donors were largely white British and included more females. Repertoire sampling was restricted to post-peak T cell response timepoints.

The protocol was immunoSEQ multiplex PCR, while the TCRdb copy is restricted to in-frame clones and leaves out a portion. Altogether approximately 42,000 clones are present, around 89% being singletons, with the ten largest covering about 25%. This clonotype originated in an adult who received the AZD1222 COVID-19 vaccine. The V call is TRBV9, the J call TRBJ2-1; D call uncertain. The specimen was peripheral blood, collected 28 days after the second AZD1222 dose. CDR3 sequence: CASSVVGNSYNEQFF. The CDR3 nucleotides read TGTGCCAGCAGCGTCGTGGGAAACTCCTACAATGAGCAGTTCTTC.